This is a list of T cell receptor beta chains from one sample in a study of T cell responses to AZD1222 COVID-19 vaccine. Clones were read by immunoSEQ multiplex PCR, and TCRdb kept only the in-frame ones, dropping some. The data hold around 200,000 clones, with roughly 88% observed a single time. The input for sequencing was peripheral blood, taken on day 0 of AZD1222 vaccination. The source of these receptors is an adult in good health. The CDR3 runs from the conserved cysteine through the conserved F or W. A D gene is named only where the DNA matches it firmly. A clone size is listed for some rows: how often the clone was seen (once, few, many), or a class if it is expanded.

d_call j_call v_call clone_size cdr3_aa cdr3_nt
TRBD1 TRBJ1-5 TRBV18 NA CASSPTGQASNQPQHF TGTGCCAGCTCCCCGACAGGACAGGCTAGCAATCAGCCCCAGCATTTT
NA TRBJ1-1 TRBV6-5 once CASSYRSVGTEAFF TGTGCCAGCAGTTACCGCAGTGTTGGCACTGAAGCTTTCTTT
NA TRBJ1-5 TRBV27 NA CASSPHRRSNQPQHF TGTGCCAGCAGTCCCCACCGCCGGAGCAATCAGCCCCAGCATTTT
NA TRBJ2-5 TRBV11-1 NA CASSLGGGPQETQYF TGTGCCAGCAGCTTAGGCGGGGGCCCCCAAGAGACCCAGTACTTC
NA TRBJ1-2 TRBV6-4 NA CASSDFPVSFGYTF TGTGCCAGCAGTGACTTCCCCGTGTCTTTTGGCTACACCTTC
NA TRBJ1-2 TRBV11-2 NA CASSPTESYGYTF TGTGCCAGCAGCCCGACAGAATCCTATGGCTACACCTTC
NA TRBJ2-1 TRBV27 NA CASGPLGFDEQFF TGTGCCAGCGGGCCTCTAGGATTCGATGAGCAGTTCTTC
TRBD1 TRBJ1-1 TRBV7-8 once CASSLAWPGGSGTEAFF TGTGCCAGCAGCTTAGCGTGGCCAGGGGGATCTGGCACTGAAGCTTTCTTT
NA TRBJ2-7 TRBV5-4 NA CASSLKPGQGSYEQYF TGTGCCAGCAGCTTAAAGCCGGGACAAGGCTCCTACGAGCAGTACTTC
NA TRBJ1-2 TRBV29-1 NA CSVEGRANYGYTF TGCAGCGTTGAAGGCAGAGCTAACTATGGCTACACCTTC
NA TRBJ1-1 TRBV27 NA CASSTVMNTEAFF TGTGCCAGCAGTACAGTTATGAACACTGAAGCTTTCTTT
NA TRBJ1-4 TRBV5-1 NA CASSLAGTRGRDEKLFF TGCGCCAGCAGCTTGGCCGGGACCAGGGGTCGTGATGAAAAACTGTTTTTT
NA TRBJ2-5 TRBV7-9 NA CASSSQGGIEETQYF TGTGCCAGCAGCTCGCAGGGAGGAATTGAAGAGACCCAGTACTTC
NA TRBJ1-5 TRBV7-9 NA CASSTDREPQHF TGTGCCAGCAGCACTGACCGGGAGCCCCAGCATTTT
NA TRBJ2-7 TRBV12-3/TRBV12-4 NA CASSSTYEQYF TGTGCCAGCAGCTCCACCTACGAGCAGTACTTC
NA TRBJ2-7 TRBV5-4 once CASSPNQGGEQYF TGTGCCAGCAGCCCAAACCAGGGAGGCGAGCAGTACTTC
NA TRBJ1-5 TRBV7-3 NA CASSLTPGQPQHF TGTGCCAGCAGCTTAACCCCAGGCCAGCCCCAGCATTTT
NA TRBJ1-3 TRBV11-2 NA CASSLGRNTIYF TGTGCCAGCAGTCTCGGCAGAAACACCATATATTTT
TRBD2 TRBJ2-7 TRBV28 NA CASSTTGGRNEQYF TGTGCCAGCAGTACGACCGGGGGGAGAAACGAGCAGTACTTC
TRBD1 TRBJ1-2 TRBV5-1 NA CASSSGTGVLVGYGYTF TGCGCCAGCAGCTCCGGGACAGGGGTCTTGGTGGGCTATGGCTACACCTTC
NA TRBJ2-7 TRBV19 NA CASTNRREDREGHEQYF TGTGCCAGTACCAATAGACGGGAGGACAGGGAAGGCCACGAGCAGTACTTC
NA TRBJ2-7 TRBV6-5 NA CASSYWTGSSYEQYF TGTGCCAGCAGTTACTGGACCGGTTCCTCCTACGAGCAGTACTTC
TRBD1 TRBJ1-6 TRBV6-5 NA CASRTGAPNSPLHF TGTGCCAGCAGAACAGGGGCGCCGAATTCACCCCTCCACTTT
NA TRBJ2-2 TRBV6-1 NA CASSEYRANTGELFF TGTGCCAGCAGTGAATACCGGGCTAACACCGGGGAGCTGTTTTTT
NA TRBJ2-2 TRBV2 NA CASSEGRGAVTGELFF TGTGCCAGCAGTGAAGGCCGGGGGGCTGTCACCGGGGAGCTGTTTTTT
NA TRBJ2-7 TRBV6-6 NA CASTGQVSYEQYF TGTGCCAGCACGGGCCAGGTTTCCTACGAGCAGTACTTC
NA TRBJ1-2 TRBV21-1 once CARDYGYTF TGTGCCAGGGACTATGGCTACACCTTC
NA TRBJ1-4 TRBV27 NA CASSLFPVGGPSGHEKLFF TGTGCCAGCAGCTTATTCCCCGTTGGAGGGCCGAGTGGTCACGAAAAACTGTTTTTT
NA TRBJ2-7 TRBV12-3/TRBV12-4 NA CASSFPGNEQYF TGTGCCAGCAGTTTTCCGGGCAACGAGCAGTACTTC
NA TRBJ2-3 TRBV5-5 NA CASSLYLGNTDTQYF TGTGCCAGCAGCTTGTATTTAGGGAACACAGATACGCAGTATTTT
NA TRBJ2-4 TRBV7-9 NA CASSLSRDIQYF TGTGCCAGCAGCTTGAGCAGGGACATTCAGTACTTC
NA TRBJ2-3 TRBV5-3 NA CARSSTGHGTDTQYF TGTGCCAGAAGCTCCACCGGCCATGGCACAGATACGCAGTATTTT
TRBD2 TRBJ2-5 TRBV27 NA CASSHRTSGGYQETQYF TGTGCCAGCAGTCACCGGACTAGCGGGGGCTACCAAGAGACCCAGTACTTC
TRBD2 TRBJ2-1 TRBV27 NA CASSLMSKRGTGYNEQFF TGTGCCAGCAGTTTAATGTCCAAGCGGGGGACGGGCTACAATGAGCAGTTCTTC
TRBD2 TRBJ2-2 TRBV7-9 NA CASIRASGGSNTGELFF TGTGCCAGCATCCGGGCTAGCGGGGGGTCGAACACCGGGGAGCTGTTTTTT
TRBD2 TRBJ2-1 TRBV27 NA CASSSIAGGPNEQFF TGTGCCAGCAGTTCCATAGCGGGGGGGCCCAATGAGCAGTTCTTC
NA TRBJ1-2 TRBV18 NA CASPRSYGYTF TGTGCCAGCCCCCGGTCCTATGGCTACACCTTC
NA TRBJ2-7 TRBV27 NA CASSPRQEPYEQYF TGTGCCAGCAGTCCAAGACAGGAACCCTACGAGCAGTACTTC
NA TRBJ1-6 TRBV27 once CASSLLGPGHSPLHF TGTGCCAGCAGTTTACTGGGCCCCGGGCATTCACCCCTCCACTTT
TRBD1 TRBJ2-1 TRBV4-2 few CASSQVGQGDNEQFF TGTGCCAGCAGCCAAGTTGGTCAGGGGGACAATGAGCAGTTCTTC
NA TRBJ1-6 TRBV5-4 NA CASSHRTANSPLHF TGTGCCAGCAGCCATCGGACAGCTAATTCACCCCTCCACTTT
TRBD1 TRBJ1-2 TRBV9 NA CASSVGGDSLYGYTF TGTGCCAGCAGCGTAGGTGGGGACAGCCTCTATGGCTACACCTTC
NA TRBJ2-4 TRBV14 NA CASSQALAKNIQYF TGTGCCAGCAGCCAGGCCCTAGCCAAAAACATTCAGTACTTC
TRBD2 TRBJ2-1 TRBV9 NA CASSQGLAGTLGHEQFF TGTGCCAGCAGCCAGGGACTAGCGGGGACCCTAGGCCATGAGCAGTTCTTC
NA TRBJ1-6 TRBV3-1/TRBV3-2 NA CASSLRRVRDSPLHF TGTGCCAGCAGCCTTCGCAGGGTGAGGGATTCACCCCTCCACTTT
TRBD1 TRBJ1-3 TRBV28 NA CASSQPGQGLNTIYF TGTGCCAGCAGCCAACCGGGACAGGGGCTAAACACCATATATTTT
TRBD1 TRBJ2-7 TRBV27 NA CASSWTGDSYEQYF TGTGCCAGCAGTTGGACAGGAGATTCCTACGAGCAGTACTTC
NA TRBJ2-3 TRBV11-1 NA CASSLARLSTDTQYF TGTGCCAGCAGCTTAGCTAGGCTCAGCACAGATACGCAGTATTTT
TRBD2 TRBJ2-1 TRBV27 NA CASSLSTAGGEQFF TGTGCCAGCAGTTTATCTACGGCGGGGGGTGAGCAGTTCTTC
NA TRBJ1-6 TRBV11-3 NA CASSLDSNSPLHF TGTGCCAGCAGCTTGGACAGCAATTCACCCCTCCACTTT
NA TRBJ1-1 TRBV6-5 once CASSYSAPSSTEAFF TGTGCCAGCAGTTACTCCGCGCCATCGAGCACTGAAGCTTTCTTT
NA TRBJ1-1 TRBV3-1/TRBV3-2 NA CASSQVGGLNTEAFF TGTGCCAGCAGCCAAGTGGGAGGGCTGAACACTGAAGCTTTCTTT
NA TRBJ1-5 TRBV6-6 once CASSPYDLDRDSNQPQHF TGTGCCAGCAGTCCTTACGATCTGGACAGAGATAGCAATCAGCCCCAGCATTTT
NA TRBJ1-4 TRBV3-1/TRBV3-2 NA CASSQGTRTNEKLFF TGTGCCAGCAGCCAGGGGACCCGGACTAATGAAAAACTGTTTTTT
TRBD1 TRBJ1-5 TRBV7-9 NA CASSLAGRGFNQPQHF TGTGCCAGCAGCTTAGCCGGCAGGGGGTTCAATCAGCCCCAGCATTTT
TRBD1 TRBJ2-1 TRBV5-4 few CASSFRGLGNEQFF TGTGCCAGCAGCTTCAGGGGGCTGGGGAATGAGCAGTTCTTC
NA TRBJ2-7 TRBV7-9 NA CASSRVPNEQYF TGTGCCAGCAGCCGCGTTCCCAACGAGCAGTACTTC
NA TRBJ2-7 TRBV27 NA CASSPVQGRVLYEQYF TGTGCCAGCAGCCCGGTACAGGGCAGGGTTCTCTACGAGCAGTACTTC